These T cell receptor beta chains were read from a single sample in a study of cytomegalovirus exposure and HLA in healthy donors. The protocol was immunoSEQ multiplex PCR, while the TCRdb copy is restricted to in-frame clones and leaves out a portion. The sample records some 150,000 clones, roughly 80% being singletons. The specimen was PBMCs. The receptor source for this set is a man aged 35-49 years in good health and CMV-seronegative. Each CDR3 is given without its conserved first and last residue. D genes are given only for firm matches. The listing skips clone size in some rows; elsewhere it reads once, few, many or a size class.

D gene,J gene,clone size,V gene,CDR3 protein
TRBD2,TRBJ2-3,NA,TRBV9,ASSGTRYTDTQY
TRBD1,TRBJ2-1,NA,TRBV28,ASTSDRLYNEQF
NA,TRBJ2-7,NA,TRBV5-1,ASSSSGEQY
TRBD2,TRBJ2-5,NA,TRBV4-1,ASSQPTVPSGRRTQY
TRBD1,TRBJ2-2,NA,TRBV29-1,SVGEPGQGTGELF
TRBD1,TRBJ1-2,NA,TRBV27,ASSPFWQQGLFYGYT
NA,TRBJ1-4,NA,TRBV6-6,ASSPIRATNEKLF
NA,TRBJ1-2,NA,TRBV6-6,ASTPGFSYT
NA,TRBJ2-6,few,TRBV27,ASRPTGANVLT
NA,TRBJ1-2,NA,TRBV19,ASSTGALGYT
TRBD2,TRBJ2-5,NA,TRBV7-9,ASSLSLAGQQETQY
NA,TRBJ1-6,NA,TRBV7-9,ASSAAGGNSPLH
NA,TRBJ1-5,NA,TRBV5-1,ASSLDIGANQPQH
TRBD1,TRBJ1-1,NA,TRBV7-9,ASSFDRAAEAF
NA,TRBJ2-7,NA,TRBV4-1,ASSHRQTYEQY
TRBD1,TRBJ1-6,NA,TRBV7-2,ASSYFRGEGGRLH
NA,TRBJ1-2,NA,TRBV6-6,ASSYGGNLYGYT
NA,TRBJ1-6,NA,TRBV6-5,ASGTPNNSPLH
TRBD2,TRBJ2-5,NA,TRBV4-2,ASSQEEASGFGGPQETQY
TRBD1,TRBJ1-2,NA,TRBV5-4,ASSLTGGANGYT
TRBD1,TRBJ1-2,once,TRBV7-9,ASSFVTGPWYGYT
NA,TRBJ2-7,NA,TRBV2,ASRAQGYEQY
TRBD1,TRBJ2-3,NA,TRBV7-9,ASSTGGSYTDTQY
TRBD2,TRBJ2-5,NA,TRBV6-1,ASSFSGGAQETQY
TRBD1,TRBJ2-5,NA,TRBV6-5,ASSYLGQVATQY
TRBD1,TRBJ1-4,NA,TRBV5-1,ASSPGQYNSNEKLF
TRBD2,TRBJ2-3,NA,TRBV4-1,ASSQRGGAQTDTQY
TRBD1,TRBJ2-7,few,TRBV30,AWSPSDRTYEQY
NA,TRBJ1-2,NA,TRBV29-1,SVETYGEGPYGYT
NA,TRBJ2-7,NA,TRBV9,ASSVSDTALYEQY
NA,TRBJ1-1,NA,TRBV25-1,ASSVGGSEAF
NA,TRBJ1-1,NA,TRBV4-1,ASSQESRNTEAF
TRBD1,TRBJ1-1,NA,TRBV5-1,ASSRWTGDTEAF
TRBD1,TRBJ2-1,NA,TRBV5-1,ASRGTGGYNEQF
TRBD2,TRBJ2-3,NA,TRBV5-4,ASSLEASGGAFSTDTQY
TRBD2,TRBJ2-7,NA,TRBV29-1,SAGLAGANSYEQY
NA,TRBJ1-2,NA,TRBV25-1,ASSGMGLNSRGYT
TRBD2,TRBJ2-1,NA,TRBV5-1,ASRQTTSGGASFNEQF
NA,TRBJ2-1,NA,TRBV2,ASQKEGGQF
NA,TRBJ1-3,NA,TRBV7-2,ASSTTVSGNTIY
TRBD2,TRBJ2-3,NA,TRBV13,ASSPSGGPTDTQY
NA,TRBJ2-5,NA,TRBV28,ASTQDSSQETQY
NA,TRBJ1-5,NA,TRBV6-4,ASSGSTVNQPQH
TRBD1,TRBJ1-3,NA,TRBV5-1,ASSLDGTGSGNTIY
NA,TRBJ2-3,NA,TRBV10-1,ASSGNRATDTQY
NA,TRBJ2-7,NA,TRBV5-1,ASSLGGGRVYEQY
NA,TRBJ1-3,NA,TRBV15,ATSRDTGGNTIY